Listed below are T cell receptor beta chains from one sample, sequenced in a study of neoadjuvant nivolumab and ipilimumab in lung cancer. Using immunoSEQ multiplex PCR, the repertoire was profiled, and TCRdb retains in-frame clones only, with some absent. In the table there are 26,000 or so clones, around 80% of which are singletons. The input for sequencing was tumor tissue, taken after neoadjuvant nivolumab, alone or with ipilimumab, at or shortly before surgery. These receptors all come from an adult with non-small cell lung cancer. CDR3s include the opening cysteine and the closing phenylalanine or tryptophan. The order of the fields is J gene, clone size, D gene, V gene, CDR3 protein, CDR3 DNA. D genes are given only for firm matches. Expanded clones get a size class; other rows say once, few or many, or leave the size out.

TRBJ1-4	NA	TRBD1	TRBV4-1	CASSRPLSGGNEKLFF	TGCGCCAGCAGCCGTCCATTATCAGGGGGGAATGAAAAACTGTTTTTT
TRBJ1-1	NA	NA	TRBV6-5	CASSYSRGWNTEAFF	TGTGCCAGCAGTTACTCGCGGGGTTGGAACACTGAAGCTTTCTTT
TRBJ1-2	NA	NA	TRBV25-1	CASSADRDGYGRGYGYTF	TGTGCCAGCAGTGCCGACCGGGACGGTTACGGGAGGGGCTATGGCTACACCTTC
TRBJ2-6	NA	NA	TRBV28	CASRQTGANVLTF	TGTGCCAGCAGGCAAACTGGGGCCAACGTCCTGACTTTC
TRBJ1-6	NA	NA	TRBV7-2	CASSLRGNNSPLHF	TGTGCCAGCAGCTTACGCGGAAATAATTCACCCCTCCACTTT
TRBJ2-5	NA	TRBD1	TRBV5-4	CASRRDRGKETQYF	TGTGCCAGCCGACGGGACAGGGGAAAAGAGACCCAGTACTTC
TRBJ2-7	NA	NA	TRBV5-4	CASSGQVPTGYSYEQYF	TGTGCCAGCAGCGGCCAAGTCCCCACGGGTTACTCCTACGAGCAGTACTTC
TRBJ2-1	once	TRBD1	TRBV5-1	CASSPGTGQYNEQFF	TGCGCCAGCAGCCCGGGGACAGGGCAATACAATGAGCAGTTCTTC
TRBJ1-1	NA	NA	TRBV6-1	CASRNQAARSEAFF	TGTGCCAGCAGGAACCAGGCGGCGCGATCTGAAGCTTTCTTT
TRBJ2-7	once	TRBD2	TRBV5-1	CASSLEAGLAAYEQYF	TGCGCCAGCAGCTTGGAAGCGGGACTAGCGGCCTACGAGCAGTACTTC
TRBJ2-1	once	TRBD1	TRBV5-1	CASSLGQENLEQFF	TGCGCCAGCAGCCTGGGACAGGAGAACCTAGAGCAGTTCTTC
TRBJ1-5	NA	NA	TRBV11-2	CASSLVVGIGNQPQHF	TGTGCCAGCAGCTTAGTGGTAGGGATCGGTAATCAGCCCCAGCATTTT
TRBJ2-7	once	NA	TRBV18	CASSLRTSEQYF	TGTGCCAGCTCACTTAGGACAAGCGAGCAGTACTTC
TRBJ2-5	NA	NA	TRBV6-1	CASSKTAVIWETQYF	TGTGCCAGCAGTAAGACCGCTGTAATTTGGGAGACCCAGTACTTC